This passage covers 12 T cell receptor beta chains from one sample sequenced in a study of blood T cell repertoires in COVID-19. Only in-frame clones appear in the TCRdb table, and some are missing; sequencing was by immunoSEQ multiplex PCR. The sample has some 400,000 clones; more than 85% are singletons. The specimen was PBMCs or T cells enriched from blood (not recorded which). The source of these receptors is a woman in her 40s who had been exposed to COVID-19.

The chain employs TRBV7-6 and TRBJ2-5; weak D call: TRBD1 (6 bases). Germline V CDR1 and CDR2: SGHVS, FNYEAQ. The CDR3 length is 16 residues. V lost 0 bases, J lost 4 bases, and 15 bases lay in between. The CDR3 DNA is TGTGCCAGCAGCTTAGCCCCCACAGGGTTGGGAGAGACCCAGTACTTC. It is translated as CASSLAPTGLGETQYF.

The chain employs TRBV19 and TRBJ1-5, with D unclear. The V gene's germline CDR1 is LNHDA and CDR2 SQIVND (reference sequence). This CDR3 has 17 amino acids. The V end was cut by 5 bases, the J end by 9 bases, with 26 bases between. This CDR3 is CASSVGGGVLAPRPQHF. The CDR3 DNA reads TGTGCCAGTAGTGTCGGTGGCGGGGTTTTAGCCCCCCGGCCCCAGCATTTT.

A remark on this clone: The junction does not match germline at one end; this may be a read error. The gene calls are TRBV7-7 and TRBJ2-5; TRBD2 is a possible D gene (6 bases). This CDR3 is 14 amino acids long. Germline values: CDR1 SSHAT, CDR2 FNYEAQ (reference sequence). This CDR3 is CASSLGGYQETQYF. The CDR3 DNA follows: TGTGCTAGCAGCTTAGGAGGGTACCAAGAGACCCAGTACTTC.

CDR3 bases: TGTGCCAGCAGTGAATGGGCGCGGGGGCTTTACGAGCAGTACTTC. Its translation: CASSEWARGLYEQYF. J is TRBJ2-7 and V is TRBV6-1, with D possibly matching TRBD2 (7 bases). The germline CDR1 and CDR2 sequences are MNHNS and SASEGT. The CDR3 length is 15 residues. Trimming stripped 2 bases from V and 4 bases from J, with 15 bases between.

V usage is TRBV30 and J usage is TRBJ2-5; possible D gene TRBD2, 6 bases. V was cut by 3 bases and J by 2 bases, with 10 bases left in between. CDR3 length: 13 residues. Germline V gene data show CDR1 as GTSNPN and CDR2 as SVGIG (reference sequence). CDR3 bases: TGTGCCTGGAGCAGTAGCGGACAAGAGACCCAGTACTTC. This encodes CAWSSSGQETQYF.

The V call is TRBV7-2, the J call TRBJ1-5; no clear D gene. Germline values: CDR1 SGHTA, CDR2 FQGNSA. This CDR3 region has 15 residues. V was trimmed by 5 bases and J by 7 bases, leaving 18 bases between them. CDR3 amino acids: CASSHQSGGAQPQHF. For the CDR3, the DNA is TGTGCCAGCAGCCATCAGTCGGGTGGAGCACAGCCCCAGCATTTT.

The chain's CDR3 is CASSVQDSSYNSPLHF. CDR3 nucleotide sequence: TGTGCCAGTAGTGTGCAGGATAGCTCCTATAATTCACCCCTCCACTTT. The chain joins TRBV19 to TRBJ1-6, with no clear D. Trimming removed 5 bases from V and 0 bases from J, with 11 bases in between. The V gene's germline CDR1 is LNHDA and CDR2 SQIVND (reference sequence). CDR3 length: 16 amino acids.

CDR3 coding DNA: TGTGCCAGTAGTCCCCAGGGATCGGTCTATGGCTACACCTTC. The encoded protein is CASSPQGSVYGYTF. This chain joins TRBV19 and TRBJ1-2; D perhaps matches TRBD1 (5 bases). The CDR3 contains 14 residues. Trimming shortened V by 5 bases and J by 4 bases, and 14 bases separated the two germline ends. Germline V CDR1 and CDR2: LNHDA, SQIVND (reference sequence). Looking up the rest from reference TRBV19 and TRBJ1-2 gives the full variable domain: DGGITQSPKYLFRKEGQNVTLSCEQNLNHDAMYWYRQDPGQGLRLIYYSQIVNDFQKGDIAEGYSVSREKKESFPLTVTSAQKNPTAFYLCASSPQGSVYGYTFGSGTRLTVV.

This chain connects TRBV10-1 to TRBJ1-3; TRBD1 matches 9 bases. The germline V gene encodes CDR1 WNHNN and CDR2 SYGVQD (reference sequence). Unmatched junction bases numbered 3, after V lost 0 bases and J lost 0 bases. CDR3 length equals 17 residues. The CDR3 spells CASSESGTGSSGNTIYF. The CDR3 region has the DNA TGCGCCAGCAGTGAGTCGGGGACAGGGAGCTCTGGAAACACCATATATTTT.

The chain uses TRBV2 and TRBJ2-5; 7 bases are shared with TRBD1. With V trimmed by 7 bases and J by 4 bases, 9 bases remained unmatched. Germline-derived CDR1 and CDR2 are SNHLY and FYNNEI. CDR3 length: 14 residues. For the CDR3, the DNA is TGTGCCAGCACCCAGGGGGATACCGGAGAGACCCAGTACTTC. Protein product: CASTQGDTGETQYF. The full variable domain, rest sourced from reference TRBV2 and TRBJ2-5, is EPEVTQTPSHQVTQMGQEVILRCVPISNHLYFYWYRQILGQKVEFLVSFYNNEISEKSEIFDDQFSVERPDGSNFTLKIRSTKLEDSAMYFCASTQGDTGETQYFGPGTRLLVL.

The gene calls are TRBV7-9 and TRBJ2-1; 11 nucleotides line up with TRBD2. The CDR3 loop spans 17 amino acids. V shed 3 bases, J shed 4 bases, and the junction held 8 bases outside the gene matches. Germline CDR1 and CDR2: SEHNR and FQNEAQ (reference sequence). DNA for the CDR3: TGTGCCAGCAGCTTCGGGCTAGCGGGAGGTCGATACAATGAGCAGTTCTTC. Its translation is CASSFGLAGGRYNEQFF. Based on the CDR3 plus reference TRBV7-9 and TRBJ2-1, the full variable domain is DTGVSQNPRHKITKRGQNVTFRCDPISEHNRLYWYRQTLGQGPEFLTYFQNEAQLEKSRLLSDRFSAERPKGSFSTLEIQRTEQGDSAMYLCASSFGLAGGRYNEQFFGPGTRLTVL.

CDR3 protein: CSVRTGAIEQYF. The CDR3 DNA is TGCAGCGTTCGGACAGGGGCTATCGAGCAGTACTTC. The genes are TRBV29-1 and TRBJ2-7; 9 positions match TRBD1. The length of the CDR3 is 12 residues. V lost 5 bases, J lost 6 bases, and 5 bases stayed unmatched. Germline loops: CDR1 SQVTM, CDR2 ANQGSEA.